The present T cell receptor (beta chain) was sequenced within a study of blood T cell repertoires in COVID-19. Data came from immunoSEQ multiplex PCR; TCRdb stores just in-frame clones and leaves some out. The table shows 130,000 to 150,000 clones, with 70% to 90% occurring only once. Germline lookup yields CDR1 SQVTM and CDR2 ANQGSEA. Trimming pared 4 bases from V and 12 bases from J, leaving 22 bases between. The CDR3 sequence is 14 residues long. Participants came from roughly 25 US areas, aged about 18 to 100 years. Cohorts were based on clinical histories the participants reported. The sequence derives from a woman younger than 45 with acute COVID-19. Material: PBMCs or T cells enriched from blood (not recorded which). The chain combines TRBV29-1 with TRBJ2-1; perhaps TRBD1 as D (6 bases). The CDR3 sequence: CSVVGRVGSGVQFF. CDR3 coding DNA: TGCAGCGTTGTAGGCAGGGTGGGTTCAGGGGTGCAGTTCTTC.